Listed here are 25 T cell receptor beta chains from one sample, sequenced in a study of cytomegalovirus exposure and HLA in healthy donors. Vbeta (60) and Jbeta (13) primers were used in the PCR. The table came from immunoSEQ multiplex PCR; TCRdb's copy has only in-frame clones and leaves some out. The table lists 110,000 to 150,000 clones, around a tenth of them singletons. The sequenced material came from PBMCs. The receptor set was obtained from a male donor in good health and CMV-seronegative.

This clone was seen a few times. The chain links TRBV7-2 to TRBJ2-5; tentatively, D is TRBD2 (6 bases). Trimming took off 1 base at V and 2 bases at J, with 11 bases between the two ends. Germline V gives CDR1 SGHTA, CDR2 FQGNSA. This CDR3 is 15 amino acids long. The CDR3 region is CASSLGTTEQETQYF. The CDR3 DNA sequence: TGTGCCAGCAGCTTAGGGACTACAGAACAAGAGACCCAGTACTTC.

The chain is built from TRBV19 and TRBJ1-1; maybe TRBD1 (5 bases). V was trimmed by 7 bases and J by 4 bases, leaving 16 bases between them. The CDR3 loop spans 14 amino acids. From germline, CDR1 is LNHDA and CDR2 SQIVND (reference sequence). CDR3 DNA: TGTGCCAGTACCTTAGAGCAGGGTGGCACTGAAGCTTTCTTT. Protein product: CASTLEQGGTEAFF. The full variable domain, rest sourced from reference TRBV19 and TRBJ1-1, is DGGITQSPKYLFRKEGQNVTLSCEQNLNHDAMYWYRQDPGQGLRLIYYSQIVNDFQKGDIAEGYSVSREKKESFPLTVTSAQKNPTAFYLCASTLEQGGTEAFFGQGTRLTVV.

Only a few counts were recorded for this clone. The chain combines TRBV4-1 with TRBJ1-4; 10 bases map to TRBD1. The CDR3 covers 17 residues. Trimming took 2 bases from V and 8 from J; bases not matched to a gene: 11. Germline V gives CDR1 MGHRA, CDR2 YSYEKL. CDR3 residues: CASSQRAGTGVGEKLFF. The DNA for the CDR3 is TGCGCCAGCAGCCAACGCGCCGGGACAGGGGTTGGCGAAAAACTGTTTTTT.

The CDR3 sequence: CASSPTGTAHEQYF. Written as DNA, the CDR3 is TGTGCCAGCAGTCCAACCGGGACAGCCCACGAGCAGTACTTC. The J gene is TRBJ2-7, the V gene TRBV9, with TRBD1 matching over 7 bases. V was pared by 5 bases and J by 5 bases, with 10 bases of the junction left unmatched. Germline V gene sequence: CDR1 SGDLS, CDR2 YYNGEE. The CDR3 is 14 amino acids.

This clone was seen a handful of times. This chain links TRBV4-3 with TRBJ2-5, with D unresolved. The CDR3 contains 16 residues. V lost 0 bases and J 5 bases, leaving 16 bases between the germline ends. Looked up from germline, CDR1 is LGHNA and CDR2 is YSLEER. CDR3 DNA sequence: TGCGCCAGCAGCCAAGATCTAGGAGCTTTTGGGGAGACCCAGTACTTC. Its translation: CASSQDLGAFGETQYF.

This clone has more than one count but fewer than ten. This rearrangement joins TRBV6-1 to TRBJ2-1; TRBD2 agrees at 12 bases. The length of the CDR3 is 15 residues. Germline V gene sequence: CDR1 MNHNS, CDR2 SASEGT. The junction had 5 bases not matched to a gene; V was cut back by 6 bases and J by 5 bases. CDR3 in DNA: TGTGCCAGCAGCGACGGACTAGCGGGACACAATGAGCAGTTCTTC. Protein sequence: CASSDGLAGHNEQFF.

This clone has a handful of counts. CDR3: CASSSLRRGAGANVLTF. CDR3 nucleotides: TGTGCCAGCAGCTCCCTTCGCAGGGGGGCAGGGGCCAACGTCCTGACTTTC. The V gene is TRBV7-2, the J gene TRBJ2-6, with TRBD1 as a possible D gene (7 bases). Trimming shortened V by 4 bases and J by 4 bases, and 17 bases separated the two germline ends. CDR1 SGHTA and CDR2 FQGNSA come from the germline V gene. CDR3 size: 17 residues.

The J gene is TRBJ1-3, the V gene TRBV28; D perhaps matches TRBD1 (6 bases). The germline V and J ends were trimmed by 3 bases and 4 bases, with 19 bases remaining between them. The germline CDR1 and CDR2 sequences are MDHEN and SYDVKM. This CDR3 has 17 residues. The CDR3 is CASSFPHRVTSGNTIYF. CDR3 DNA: TGTGCCAGCAGTTTTCCCCACAGGGTTACGTCGGGAAACACCATATATTTT.

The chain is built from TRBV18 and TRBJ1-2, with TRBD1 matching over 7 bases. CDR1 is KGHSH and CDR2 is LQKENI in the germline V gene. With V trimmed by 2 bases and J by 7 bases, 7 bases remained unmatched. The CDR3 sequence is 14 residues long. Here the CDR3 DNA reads TGTGCCAGCTCACCAATTGAGGGGGCGCGTGGCTACACCTTC. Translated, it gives CASSPIEGARGYTF. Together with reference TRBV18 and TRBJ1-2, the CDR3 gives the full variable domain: NAGVMQNPRHLVRRRGQEARLRCSPMKGHSHVYWYRQLPEEGLKFMVYLQKENIIDESGMPKERFSAEFPKEGPSILRIQQVVRGDSAAYFCASSPIEGARGYTFGSGTRLTVV.

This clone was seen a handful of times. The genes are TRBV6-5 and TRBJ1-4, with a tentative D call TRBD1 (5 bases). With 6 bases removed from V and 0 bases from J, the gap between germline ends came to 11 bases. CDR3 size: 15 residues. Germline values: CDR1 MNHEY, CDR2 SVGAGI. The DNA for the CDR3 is TGTGCCAGCAGCCGGACGGGGGCAACTAATGAAAAACTGTTTTTT. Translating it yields CASSRTGATNEKLFF.

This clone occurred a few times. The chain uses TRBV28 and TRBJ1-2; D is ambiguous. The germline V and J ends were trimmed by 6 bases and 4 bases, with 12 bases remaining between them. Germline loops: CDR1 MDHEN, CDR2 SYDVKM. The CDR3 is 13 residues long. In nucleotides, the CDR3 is TGTGCCAGCAGCCTGTTGAGGGTCTATGGCTACACCTTC. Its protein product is CASSLLRVYGYTF.

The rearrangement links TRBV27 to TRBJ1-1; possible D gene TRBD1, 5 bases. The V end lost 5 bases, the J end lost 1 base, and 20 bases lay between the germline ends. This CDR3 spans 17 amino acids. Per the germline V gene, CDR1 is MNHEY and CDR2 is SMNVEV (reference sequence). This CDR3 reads CASSPLPGVSENTEAFF. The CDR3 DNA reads TGTGCCAGCAGTCCCCTACCGGGGGTCAGCGAGAACACTGAAGCTTTCTTT.

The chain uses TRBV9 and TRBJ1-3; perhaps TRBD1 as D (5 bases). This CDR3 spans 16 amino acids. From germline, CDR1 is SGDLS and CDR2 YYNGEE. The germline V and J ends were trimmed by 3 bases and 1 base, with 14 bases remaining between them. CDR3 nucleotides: TGTGCCAGCAGCGCTACAGACAGTCCTTCTGGAAACACCATATATTTT. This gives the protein CASSATDSPSGNTIYF.

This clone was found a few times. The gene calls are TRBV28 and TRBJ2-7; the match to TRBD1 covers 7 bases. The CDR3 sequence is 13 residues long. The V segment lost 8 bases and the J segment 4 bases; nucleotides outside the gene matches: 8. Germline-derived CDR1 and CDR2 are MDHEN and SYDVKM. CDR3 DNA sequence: TGTGCCAGCGCATACTTACAGGGGTACGAGCAGTACTTC. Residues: CASAYLQGYEQYF.

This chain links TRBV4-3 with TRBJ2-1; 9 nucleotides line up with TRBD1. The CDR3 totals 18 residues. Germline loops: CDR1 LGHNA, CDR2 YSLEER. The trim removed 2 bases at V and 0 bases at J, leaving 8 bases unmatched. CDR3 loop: CASSQTDRGSLSYNEQFF. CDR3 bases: TGCGCCAGCAGCCAAACCGACAGGGGGTCCCTCTCCTACAATGAGCAGTTCTTC.

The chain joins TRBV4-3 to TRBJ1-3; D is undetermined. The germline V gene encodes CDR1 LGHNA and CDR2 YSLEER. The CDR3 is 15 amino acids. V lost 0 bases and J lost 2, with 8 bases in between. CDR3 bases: TGCGCCAGCAGCCAAGATCTGGCTCCTGGAAACACCATATATTTT. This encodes CASSQDLAPGNTIYF.

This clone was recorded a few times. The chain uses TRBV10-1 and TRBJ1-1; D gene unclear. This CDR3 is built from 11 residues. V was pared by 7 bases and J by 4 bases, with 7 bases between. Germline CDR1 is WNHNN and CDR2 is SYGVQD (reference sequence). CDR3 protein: CASNSCTEAFF. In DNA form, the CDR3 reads TGCGCCAGCAATTCATGCACTGAAGCTTTCTTT.

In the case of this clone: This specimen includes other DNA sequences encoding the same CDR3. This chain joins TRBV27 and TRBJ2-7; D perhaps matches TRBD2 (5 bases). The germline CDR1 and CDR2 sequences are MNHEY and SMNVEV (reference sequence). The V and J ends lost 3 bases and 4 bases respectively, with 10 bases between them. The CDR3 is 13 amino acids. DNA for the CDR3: TGTGCCAGCAGTTTTCCCGGCGGGTACGAGCAGTACTTC. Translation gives CASSFPGGYEQYF.

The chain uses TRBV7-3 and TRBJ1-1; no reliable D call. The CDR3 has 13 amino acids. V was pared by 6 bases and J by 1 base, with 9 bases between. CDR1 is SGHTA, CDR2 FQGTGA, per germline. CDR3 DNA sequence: TGTGCCAGCAGTACGCGCAAGAACACTGAAGCTTTCTTT. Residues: CASSTRKNTEAFF.

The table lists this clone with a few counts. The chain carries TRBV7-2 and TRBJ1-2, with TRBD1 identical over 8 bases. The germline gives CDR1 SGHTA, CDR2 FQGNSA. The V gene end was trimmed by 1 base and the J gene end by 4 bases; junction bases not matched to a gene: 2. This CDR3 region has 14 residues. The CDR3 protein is CASSLEQGGYGYTF. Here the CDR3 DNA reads TGTGCCAGCAGCTTAGAACAGGGGGGCTATGGCTACACCTTC.

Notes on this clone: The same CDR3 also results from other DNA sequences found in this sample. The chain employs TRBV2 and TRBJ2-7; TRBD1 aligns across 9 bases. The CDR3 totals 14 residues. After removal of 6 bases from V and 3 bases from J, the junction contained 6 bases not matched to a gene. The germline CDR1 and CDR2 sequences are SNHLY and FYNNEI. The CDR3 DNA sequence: TGTGCCAGCAGAGTGGGGGGACAGGGCTACGAGCAGTACTTC. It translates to CASRVGGQGYEQYF.

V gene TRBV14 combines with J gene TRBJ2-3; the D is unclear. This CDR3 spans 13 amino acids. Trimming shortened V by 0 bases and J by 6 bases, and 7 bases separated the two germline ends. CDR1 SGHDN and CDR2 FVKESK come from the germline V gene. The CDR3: CASSQELGDTQYF. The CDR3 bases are TGTGCCAGCAGCCAAGAACTGGGCGATACGCAGTATTTT.

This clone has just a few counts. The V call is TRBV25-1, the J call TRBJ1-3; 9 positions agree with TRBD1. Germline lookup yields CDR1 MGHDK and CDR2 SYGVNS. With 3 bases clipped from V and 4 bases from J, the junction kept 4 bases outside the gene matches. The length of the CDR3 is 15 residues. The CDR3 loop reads CASSDRGQGGNTIYF. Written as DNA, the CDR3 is TGTGCCAGCAGTGATAGGGGACAGGGAGGAAACACCATATATTTT.

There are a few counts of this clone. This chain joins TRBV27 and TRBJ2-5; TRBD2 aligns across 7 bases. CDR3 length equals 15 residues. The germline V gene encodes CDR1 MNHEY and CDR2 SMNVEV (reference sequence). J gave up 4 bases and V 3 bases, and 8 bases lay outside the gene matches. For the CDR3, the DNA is TGTGCCAGCAGTTTGAGGGACTATTACCTAGAGACCCAGTACTTC. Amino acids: CASSLRDYYLETQYF.

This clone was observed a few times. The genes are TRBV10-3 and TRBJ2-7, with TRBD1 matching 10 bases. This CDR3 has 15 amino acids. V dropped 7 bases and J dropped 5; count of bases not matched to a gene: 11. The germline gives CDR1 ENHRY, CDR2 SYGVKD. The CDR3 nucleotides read TGTGCCATCAAAAATACTCGGACAGGGGGAAACGAGCAGTACTTC. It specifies CAIKNTRTGGNEQYF.